Listed here is a single TCR beta chain. The antigen is unknown. CDR3 size: 13 residues. V shed 6 bases and J 6 bases; nucleotides not matched to a gene: 3. The germline gives CDR1 MNHEY, CDR2 SMNVEV (reference sequence). The data are from a study of cytomegalovirus exposure and HLA in healthy donors. Study-wide results and limits: It was approximately 160 TCR beta chains that were listed as cytomegalovirus-associated. Later analysis identified several of the most significant clusters that appeared linked to common viral pathogens.

With 60 Vbeta and 13 Jbeta primers, the PCR was carried out. Here immunoSEQ multiplex PCR was the method, and the copy in TCRdb shows in-frame clones only, minus some. The sample lists 75,000 to 95,000 clones, roughly 86% occurring once. The chain combines TRBV27 with TRBJ2-1, with 9 bases aligning to TRBD1. Sequences were obtained from PBMCs. The sequence was collected from a woman aged 18-30 years in good health and CMV-seropositive. CDR3 in DNA: TGTGCCAGCAGGCAGACAGGGGGCAATGAGCAGTTCTTC. It yields the protein CASRQTGGNEQFF.